The 11 T cell receptor beta chains below come from one sample, sequenced in a study of cytomegalovirus exposure and HLA in healthy donors. PCR used 60 Vbeta primers and 13 Jbeta primers. Measured with immunoSEQ multiplex PCR; TCRdb has only the in-frame clones, and not every one. This sample has approximately 110,000 clones, with 55% to 75% found just once. Sequencing was done on a sample of PBMCs. The receptors shown here come from a woman in her seventies in good health and CMV-seropositive.

V is TRBV18 and J is TRBJ1-1; D might be TRBD1 (5 bases). Germline loops: CDR1 KGHSH, CDR2 LQKENI. The CDR3 has 14 residues. V was shortened by 3 bases and J by 11 bases, with 19 bases between the two germline ends. This CDR3 is CASSPVPGLLSAFF. The DNA for the CDR3 is TGTGCCAGCTCACCGGTCCCGGGACTTTTATCGGCTTTCTTT. Drawing the rest from reference TRBV18 and TRBJ1-1, the complete variable domain is NAGVMQNPRHLVRRRGQEARLRCSPMKGHSHVYWYRQLPEEGLKFMVYLQKENIIDESGMPKERFSAEFPKEGPSILRIQQVVRGDSAAYFCASSPVPGLLSAFFGQGTRLTVV.

The chain combines TRBV27 with TRBJ1-2; D is possibly TRBD1 (5 bases). Trimming removed 5 bases at V and 8 bases at J, with 12 bases between. Germline V gene sequence: CDR1 MNHEY, CDR2 SMNVEV (reference sequence). This CDR3 contains 12 residues. The CDR3 region is CASSRGGSGYTF. In DNA form, the CDR3 reads TGTGCCAGCAGTCGGGGCGGGAGCGGCTACACCTTC.

The chain combines TRBV18 with TRBJ1-6; no firm D call. This CDR3 comprises 14 residues. Deletions cut 5 bases from V and 8 bases from J, with 13 bases between. Germline CDR1 and CDR2: KGHSH and LQKENI. The CDR3 is CASSEVAGDSPLHF. The CDR3 nucleotides are TGTGCCAGCTCAGAAGTAGCCGGGGATTCACCCCTCCACTTT.

This clone was found once. This rearrangement joins TRBV5-4 to TRBJ2-7; TRBD1 matches at 8 bases. J lost 2 bases, V lost 6 bases, and 7 bases had no gene match. The CDR3 runs 14 residues. Looked up from germline, CDR1 is SGHNT and CDR2 is YYREEE (reference sequence). For the CDR3, the DNA is TGTGCCAGCACCGCGGGACAGGCTCCCTACGAGCAGTACTTC. It specifies CASTAGQAPYEQYF.

This clone was found a few times. The chain is built from TRBV6-5 and TRBJ1-4; D unresolved. Germline values: CDR1 MNHEY, CDR2 SVGAGI. Trimming left V 6 bases short and J 3 bases short, with 5 bases between. There are 12 residues in the CDR3. In DNA form, the CDR3 reads TGTGCCAGCAGATCCGCTAATGAAAAACTGTTTTTT. As protein: CASRSANEKLFF.

The gene calls are TRBV5-1 and TRBJ1-1; D uncertain. The CDR3 length is 11 residues. CDR1 is SGHRS and CDR2 is YFSETQ in the germline V gene. The V end lost 2 bases, the J end lost 11 bases, and 10 bases lay between the germline ends. The CDR3 is CASSFAGTAFF. CDR3 DNA: TGCGCCAGCAGCTTTGCGGGTACGGCTTTCTTT.

This chain connects TRBV6-6 to TRBJ2-7, with D tentatively TRBD1 (6 bases). This CDR3 comprises 13 residues. The V end was cut by 6 bases, the J end by 7 bases, with 16 bases between. Germline V gene lookup returns CDR1 MNHNY and CDR2 SVGAGI (reference sequence). The CDR3 sequence: CASRDSTLGEQYF. For the CDR3, the DNA is TGTGCCAGCAGGGACAGCACCCTCGGGGAGCAGTACTTC.

The V and J genes are TRBV10-2 and TRBJ2-5, with 7 bases that match TRBD1. The CDR3 covers 14 residues. Germline assignment: CDR1 WSHSY and CDR2 SAAADI. Germline trimming cut 10 bases from V and 4 bases from J; bases unmatched to any gene: 12. The CDR3 coding sequence is TGCGCCATCGCGTCCCGGGACAGAATAGAGACCCAGTACTTC. It yields the protein CAIASRDRIETQYF.

This clone was observed a handful of times. V usage is TRBV5-6 and J usage is TRBJ1-5; the D gene is possibly TRBD1 (5 bases). The CDR3 loop spans 15 amino acids. Trimming took off 3 bases at V and 3 bases at J, with 13 bases between the two ends. CDR1 SGHDT and CDR2 YYEEEE come from the germline V gene. For the CDR3, the DNA is TGTGCCAGCAGCTACTATGCGACAGACAATCAGCCCCAGCATTTT. This gives the protein CASSYYATDNQPQHF. Looking up the rest from reference TRBV5-6 and TRBJ1-5 gives the full variable domain: DAGVTQSPTHLIKTRGQQVTLRCSPKSGHDTVSWYQQALGQGPQFIFQYYEEEERQRGNFPDRFSGHQFPNYSSELNVNALLLGDSALYLCASSYYATDNQPQHFGDGTRLSIL.

The chain is built from TRBV7-9 and TRBJ1-1, with 7 bases lining up with TRBD1. This CDR3 is built from 16 residues. Trimming cost V 3 bases and J 5 bases; bases outside gene matches: 12. Per germline, CDR1 SEHNR and CDR2 FQNEAQ (reference sequence). The CDR3 sequence: CASSLRPGQQFTEAFF. DNA of the CDR3: TGTGCCAGCAGCTTGCGTCCGGGACAGCAATTTACTGAAGCTTTCTTT.

This clone was found once. The chain uses TRBV10-3 and TRBJ1-1, with unresolved D. Germline V gives CDR1 ENHRY, CDR2 SYGVKD. Trimming pared 4 bases from V and 0 bases from J, leaving 9 bases between. The CDR3 consists of 14 residues. CDR3 residues: CAISVAGLNTEAFF. In nucleotides, the CDR3 is TGTGCCATCAGTGTAGCCGGTCTGAACACTGAAGCTTTCTTT.